Reported below is one T cell receptor beta chain. The CDR3 runs to 18 residues. Trimming stripped 0 bases from V and 1 base from J, with 19 bases between. CDR1 is GTSNPN, CDR2 SVGIG, per germline (reference sequence). Only in-frame clones appear in the TCRdb table, and some are missing; sequencing was by immunoSEQ multiplex PCR. The sample gives 400,000 or so clones, approximately 90% of which show up once; 0.95% to 1.2% is in the top ten. This sample stems from a study of blood T cell repertoires in COVID-19. Study background: In each case, the material was cDNA or gDNA derived from T cells, B-cell-depleted T cells, or PBMCs.

Study members were between about 18 and 95 years old and lived in some 26 US regions. The sequence was collected from a young man who had recovered from COVID-19. The chain links TRBV30 to TRBJ1-5; possibly TRBD1 for D (5 bases). Input material: PBMCs or T cells enriched from blood (not recorded which). In DNA, the CDR3 is TGTGCCTGGAGTGTACGTGACAGACGGCTATGGAGCAATCAGCCCCAGCATTTT. As protein: CAWSVRDRRLWSNQPQHF.